The clone carrying this T cell receptor (beta chain) showed up many times. Its cognate antigen is unknown. Noted time point: pre-sensitization, week 0. Noted treatment: therapeutic diphenylcyclopropenone sensitization with weekly scalp DPC. CDR3 length equals 11 residues. Trimming stripped 0 bases from V and 7 bases from J, with 4 bases between. The germline V gene has CDR1 MNHEY and CDR2 SVGEGT. MiXCR, run by TCRdb on the RACE reads, gives a single entry per CDR3 protein. The data show 350,000 to 450,000 distinct CDR3 sequences, less than 6.5% seen once. These data originate in a study of human T cells and chemical hapten exposure. As for the study in general: After 6 days, upper back 0.01% DPC patch tests were scored.

Study-level findings and limits: Following DPC sensitization, TCRs present above 1 in 1000 frequency showed no change. Every donor had alopecia, and their immune response may therefore differ from healthy people's.

This TCR derives from a woman aged 50 to 65 with alopecia areata. Some clones in this sample may be carry-over from other donors' samples. V usage is TRBV6-2 or TRBV6-3 and J usage is TRBJ2-7; D gene unclear. The sequences come from whole blood, collected in connection with sensitization to the hapten diphenylcyclopropenone (DPC). CDR3 bases: TGTGCCAGCAGTTACTCGGGAGAGCAGTACTTC. It encodes CASSYSGEQYF.